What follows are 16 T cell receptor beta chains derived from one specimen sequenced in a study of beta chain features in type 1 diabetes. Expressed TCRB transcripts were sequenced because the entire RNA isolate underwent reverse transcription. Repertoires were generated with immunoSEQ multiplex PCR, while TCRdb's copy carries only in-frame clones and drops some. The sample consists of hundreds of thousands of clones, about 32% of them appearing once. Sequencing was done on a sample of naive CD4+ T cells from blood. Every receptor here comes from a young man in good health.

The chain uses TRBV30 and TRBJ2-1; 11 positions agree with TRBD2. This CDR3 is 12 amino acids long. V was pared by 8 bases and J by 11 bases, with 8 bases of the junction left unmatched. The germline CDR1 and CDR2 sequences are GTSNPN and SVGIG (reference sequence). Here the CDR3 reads CARGLAGGQQFF. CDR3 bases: TGTGCCCGTGGACTAGCGGGCGGTCAGCAGTTCTTC.

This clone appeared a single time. The CDR3 DNA sequence: TGTGCCGGGGGAGGGGGCCTGAGGGCCAACGTCCTGACTTTC. Translating gives CAGGGGLRANVLTF. The rearrangement uses TRBV6-1 and TRBJ2-6; TRBD1 or TRBD2 may be the D gene (7 bases each). CDR3 length: 14 amino acids. Germline values: CDR1 MNHNS, CDR2 SASEGT. V lost 11 bases to trimming and J lost 5 bases, with 16 bases between them.

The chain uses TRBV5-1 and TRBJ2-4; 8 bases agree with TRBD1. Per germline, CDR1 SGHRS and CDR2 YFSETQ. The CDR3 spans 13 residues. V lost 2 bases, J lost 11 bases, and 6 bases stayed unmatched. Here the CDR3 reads CASSFGTGSVQYF. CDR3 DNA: TGCGCCAGCAGCTTTGGGACAGGTAGCGTTCAGTACTTC.

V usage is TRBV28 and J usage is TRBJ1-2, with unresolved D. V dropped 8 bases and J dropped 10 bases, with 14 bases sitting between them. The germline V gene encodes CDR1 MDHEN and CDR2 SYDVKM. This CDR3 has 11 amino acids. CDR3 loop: CASLSLLIYTF. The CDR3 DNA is TGTGCCAGCCTCTCCTTGCTCATCTACACCTTC.

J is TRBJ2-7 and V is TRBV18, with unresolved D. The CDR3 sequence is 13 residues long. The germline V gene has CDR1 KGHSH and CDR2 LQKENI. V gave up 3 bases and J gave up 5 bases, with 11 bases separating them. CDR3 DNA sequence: TGTGCCAGCTCACCTCTTCCGGCCAACGAGCAGTACTTC. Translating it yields CASSPLPANEQYF.

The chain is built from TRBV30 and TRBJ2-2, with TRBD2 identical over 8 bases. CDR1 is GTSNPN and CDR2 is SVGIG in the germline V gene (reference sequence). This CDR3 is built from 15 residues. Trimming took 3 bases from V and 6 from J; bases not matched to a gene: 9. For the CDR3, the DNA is TGTGCCTGGAGGACCCGGACTAGCCGGGCCGGGGAGCTGTTTTTT. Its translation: CAWRTRTSRAGELFF.

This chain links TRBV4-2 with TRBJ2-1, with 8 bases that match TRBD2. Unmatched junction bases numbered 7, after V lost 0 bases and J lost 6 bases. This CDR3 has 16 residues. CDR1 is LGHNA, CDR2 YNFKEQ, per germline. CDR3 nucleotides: TGTGCCAGCAGCCAAGAAAGGACTAGCCCTGGCAATGAGCAGTTCTTC. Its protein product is CASSQERTSPGNEQFF.

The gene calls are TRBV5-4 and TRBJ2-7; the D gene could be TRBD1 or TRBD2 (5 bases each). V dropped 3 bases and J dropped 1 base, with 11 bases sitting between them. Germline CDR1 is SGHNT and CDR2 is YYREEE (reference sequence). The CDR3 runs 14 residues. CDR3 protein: CASSSRDPSYEQYF. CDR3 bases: TGTGCCAGCAGCTCACGGGACCCATCCTACGAGCAGTACTTC.

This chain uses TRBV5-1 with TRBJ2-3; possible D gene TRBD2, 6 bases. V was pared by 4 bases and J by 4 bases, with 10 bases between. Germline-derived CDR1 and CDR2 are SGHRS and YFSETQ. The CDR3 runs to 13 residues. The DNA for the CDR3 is TGCGCCAGCAGCGTCGGGGGACCAGATACGCAGTATTTT. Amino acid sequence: CASSVGGPDTQYF.

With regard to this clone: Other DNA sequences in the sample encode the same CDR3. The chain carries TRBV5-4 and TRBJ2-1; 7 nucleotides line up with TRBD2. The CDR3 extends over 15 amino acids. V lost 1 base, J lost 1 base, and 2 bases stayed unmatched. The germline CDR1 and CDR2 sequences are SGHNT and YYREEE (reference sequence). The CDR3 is CASSLNSGSYNEQFF. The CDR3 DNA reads TGTGCCAGCAGCTTGAATAGCGGGTCCTACAATGAGCAGTTCTTC.

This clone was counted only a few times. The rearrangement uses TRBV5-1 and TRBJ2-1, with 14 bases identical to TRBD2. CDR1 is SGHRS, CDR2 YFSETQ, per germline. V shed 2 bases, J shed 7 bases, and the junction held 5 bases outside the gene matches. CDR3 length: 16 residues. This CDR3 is CASSFAGTSGSNEQFF. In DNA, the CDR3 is TGCGCCAGCAGCTTTGCCGGGACTAGCGGGAGTAATGAGCAGTTCTTC.

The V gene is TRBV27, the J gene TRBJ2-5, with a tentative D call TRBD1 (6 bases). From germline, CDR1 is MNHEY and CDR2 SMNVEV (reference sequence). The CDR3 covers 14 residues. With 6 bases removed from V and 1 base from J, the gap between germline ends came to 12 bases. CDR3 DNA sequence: TGTGCCAGCAGAACCCACAGGGCCCAAGAGACCCAGTACTTC. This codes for CASRTHRAQETQYF.

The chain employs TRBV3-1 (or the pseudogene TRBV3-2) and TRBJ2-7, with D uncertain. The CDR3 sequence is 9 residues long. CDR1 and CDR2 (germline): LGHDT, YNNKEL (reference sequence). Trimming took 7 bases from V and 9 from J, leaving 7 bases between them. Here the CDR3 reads CASKDRQYF. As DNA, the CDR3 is TGTGCCAGCAAGGATAGGCAGTACTTC.

CDR3 bases: TGTGCCAGCAGCTCATTAGCGGGAGGATACAATGAGCAGTTCTTC. Encoded protein: CASSSLAGGYNEQFF. This chain links TRBV7-3 with TRBJ2-1; 10 bases fit TRBD2. Germline CDR1 is SGHTA and CDR2 is FQGTGA. The CDR3 sequence is 15 residues long. Trimming removed 4 bases from V and 4 bases from J; junction bases left unmatched: 4.

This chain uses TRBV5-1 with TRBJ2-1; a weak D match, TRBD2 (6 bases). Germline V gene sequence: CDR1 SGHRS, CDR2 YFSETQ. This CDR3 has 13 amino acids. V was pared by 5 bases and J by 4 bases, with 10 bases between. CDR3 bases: TGCGCCAGCAGTCGTAGCGGATACAATGAGCAGTTCTTC. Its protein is CASSRSGYNEQFF. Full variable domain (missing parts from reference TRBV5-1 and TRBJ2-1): KAGVTQTPRYLIKTRGQQVTLSCSPISGHRSVSWYQQTPGQGLQFLFEYFSETQRNKGNFPGRFSGRQFSNSRSEMNVSTLELGDSALYLCASSRSGYNEQFFGPGTRLTVL.

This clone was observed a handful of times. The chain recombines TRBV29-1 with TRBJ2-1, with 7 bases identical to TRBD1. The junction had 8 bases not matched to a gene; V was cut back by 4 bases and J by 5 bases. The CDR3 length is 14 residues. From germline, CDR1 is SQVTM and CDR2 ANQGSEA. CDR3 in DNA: TGCAGCGTTGCCGACAGGGTATCGAACAATGAGCAGTTCTTC. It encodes CSVADRVSNNEQFF.